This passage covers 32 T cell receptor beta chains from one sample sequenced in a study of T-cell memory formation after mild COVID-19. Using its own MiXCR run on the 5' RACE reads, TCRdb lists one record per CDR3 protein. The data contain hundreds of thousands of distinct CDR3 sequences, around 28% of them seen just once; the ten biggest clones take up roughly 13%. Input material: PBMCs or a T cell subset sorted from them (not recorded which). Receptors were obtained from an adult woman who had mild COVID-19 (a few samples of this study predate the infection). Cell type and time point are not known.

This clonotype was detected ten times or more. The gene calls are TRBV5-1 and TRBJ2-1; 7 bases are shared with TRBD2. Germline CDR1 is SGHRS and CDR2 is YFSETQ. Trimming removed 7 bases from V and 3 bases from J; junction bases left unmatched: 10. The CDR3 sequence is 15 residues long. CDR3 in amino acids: CASREGEGFYNEQFF. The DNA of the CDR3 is TGCGCCAGCCGAGAAGGGGAGGGCTTCTACAATGAGCAGTTCTTC.

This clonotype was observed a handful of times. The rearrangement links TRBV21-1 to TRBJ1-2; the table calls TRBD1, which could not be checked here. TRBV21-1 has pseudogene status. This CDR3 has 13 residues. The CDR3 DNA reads TGTGCCAGCAGCAACCCGGGACAGCCGGGCTACACCTTC. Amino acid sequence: CASSNPGQPGYTF.

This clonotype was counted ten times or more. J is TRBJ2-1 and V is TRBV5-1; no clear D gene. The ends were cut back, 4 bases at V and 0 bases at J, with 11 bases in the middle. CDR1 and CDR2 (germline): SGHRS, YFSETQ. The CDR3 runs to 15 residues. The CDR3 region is CASSRARSSYNEQFF. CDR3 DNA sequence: TGCGCCAGCAGCCGAGCAAGAAGCTCCTACAATGAGCAGTTCTTC.

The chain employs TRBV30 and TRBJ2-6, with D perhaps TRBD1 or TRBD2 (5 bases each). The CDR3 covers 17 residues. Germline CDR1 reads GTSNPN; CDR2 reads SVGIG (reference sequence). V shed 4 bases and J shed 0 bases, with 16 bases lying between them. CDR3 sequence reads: CAWTVDRTSSGANVLTF. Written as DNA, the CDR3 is TGTGCCTGGACCGTAGACAGAACTAGCTCTGGGGCCAACGTCCTGACTTTC. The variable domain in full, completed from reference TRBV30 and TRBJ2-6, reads SQTIHQWPATLVQPVGSPLSLECTVEGTSNPNLYWYRQAAGRGLQLLFYSVGIGQISSEVPQNLSASRPQDRQFILSSKKLLLSDSGFYLCAWTVDRTSSGANVLTFGAGSRLTVL.

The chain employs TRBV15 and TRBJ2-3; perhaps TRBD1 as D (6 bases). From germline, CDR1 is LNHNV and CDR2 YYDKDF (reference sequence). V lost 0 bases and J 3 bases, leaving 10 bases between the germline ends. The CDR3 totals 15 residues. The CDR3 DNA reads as TGTGCCACCAGCAGAGACAGGGGTAGGACAGATACGCAGTATTTT. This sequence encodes CATSRDRGRTDTQYF.

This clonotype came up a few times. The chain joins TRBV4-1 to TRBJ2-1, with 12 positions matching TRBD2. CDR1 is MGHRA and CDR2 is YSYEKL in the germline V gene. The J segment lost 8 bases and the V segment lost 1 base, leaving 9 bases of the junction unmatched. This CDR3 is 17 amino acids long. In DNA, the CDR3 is TGCGCCAGCAGCCAAGTACTAGCGGGGGGCCGGAGGGATGAGCAGTTCTTC. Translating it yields CASSQVLAGGRRDEQFF.

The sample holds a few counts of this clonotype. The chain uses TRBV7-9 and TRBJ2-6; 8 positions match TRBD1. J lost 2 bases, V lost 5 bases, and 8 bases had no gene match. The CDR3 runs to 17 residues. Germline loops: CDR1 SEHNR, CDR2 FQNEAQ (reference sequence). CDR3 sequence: CASSPGQGKAGANVLTF. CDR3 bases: TGTGCCAGCAGCCCCGGACAGGGCAAGGCTGGGGCCAACGTCCTGACTTTC.

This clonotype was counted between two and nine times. The CDR3 DNA reads TGCAGTGCTAGAGGCCCGGAAAGCACCGGGGAGCTGTTTTTT. Translating gives CSARGPESTGELFF. This sequence joins TRBV20-1 and TRBJ2-2; D gene unclear. Germline V gives CDR1 DFQATT, CDR2 SNEGSKA (reference sequence). V was shortened by 1 base and J by 4 bases, with 10 bases between the two germline ends. The CDR3 consists of 14 residues.

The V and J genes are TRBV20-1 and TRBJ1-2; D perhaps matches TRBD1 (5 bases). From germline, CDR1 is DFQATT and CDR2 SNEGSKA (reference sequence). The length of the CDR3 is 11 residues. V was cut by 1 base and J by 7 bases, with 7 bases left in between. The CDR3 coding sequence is TGCAGTGCTAGAGCGGGGGTTGGCTACACCTTC. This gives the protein CSARAGVGYTF.

CDR3 sequence (DNA): TGCGCCAGCAGCTTGGTTATATCTGGTACAGGTGAAGCTTTCTTT. Protein: CASSLVISGTGEAFF. The chain carries TRBV5-1 and TRBJ1-1, with D possibly TRBD1 on 5 matching bases. Germline CDR1 is SGHRS and CDR2 is YFSETQ. The CDR3 extends over 15 amino acids. Deletions cut 0 bases from V and 7 bases from J, with 16 bases between. Filled out from reference TRBV5-1 and TRBJ1-1, the complete variable domain reads KAGVTQTPRYLIKTRGQQVTLSCSPISGHRSVSWYQQTPGQGLQFLFEYFSETQRNKGNFPGRFSGRQFSNSRSEMNVSTLELGDSALYLCASSLVISGTGEAFFGQGTRLTVV.

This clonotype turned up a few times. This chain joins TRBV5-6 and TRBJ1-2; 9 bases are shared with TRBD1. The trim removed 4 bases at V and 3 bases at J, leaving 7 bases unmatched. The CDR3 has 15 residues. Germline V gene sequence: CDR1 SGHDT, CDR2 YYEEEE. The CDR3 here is CASSATDRGDYGYTF. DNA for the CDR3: TGTGCCAGCAGCGCTACGGACAGGGGAGACTATGGCTACACCTTC.

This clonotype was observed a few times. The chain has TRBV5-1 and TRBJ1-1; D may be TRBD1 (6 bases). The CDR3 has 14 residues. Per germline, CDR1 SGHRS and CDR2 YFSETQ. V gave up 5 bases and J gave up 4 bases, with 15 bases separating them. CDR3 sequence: CASSSGGQRTEAFF. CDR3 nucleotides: TGCGCCAGCAGTTCGGGTGGACAGCGCACTGAAGCTTTCTTT. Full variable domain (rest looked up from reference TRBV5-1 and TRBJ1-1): KAGVTQTPRYLIKTRGQQVTLSCSPISGHRSVSWYQQTPGQGLQFLFEYFSETQRNKGNFPGRFSGRQFSNSRSEMNVSTLELGDSALYLCASSSGGQRTEAFFGQGTRLTVV.

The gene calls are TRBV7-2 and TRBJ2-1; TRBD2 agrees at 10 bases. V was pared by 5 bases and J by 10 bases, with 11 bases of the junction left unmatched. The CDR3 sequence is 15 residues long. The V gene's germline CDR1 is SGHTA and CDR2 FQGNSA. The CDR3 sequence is CASSTRLSGGPEQFF. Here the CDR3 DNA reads TGTGCCAGCAGCACCCGACTTAGCGGGGGGCCGGAGCAGTTCTTC.

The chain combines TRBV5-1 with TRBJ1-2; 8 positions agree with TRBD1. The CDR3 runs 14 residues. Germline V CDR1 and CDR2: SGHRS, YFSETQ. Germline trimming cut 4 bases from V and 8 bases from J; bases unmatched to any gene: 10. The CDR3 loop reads CASSTHGQGGGYTF. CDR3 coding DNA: TGCGCCAGCAGCACACACGGACAGGGTGGCGGCTACACCTTC.

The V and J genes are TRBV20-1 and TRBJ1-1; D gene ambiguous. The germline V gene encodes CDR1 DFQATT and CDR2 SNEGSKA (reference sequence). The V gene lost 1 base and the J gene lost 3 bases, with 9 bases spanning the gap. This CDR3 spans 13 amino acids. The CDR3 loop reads CSARGRVDTEAFF. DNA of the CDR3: TGCAGTGCTAGAGGAAGGGTAGACACTGAAGCTTTCTTT.

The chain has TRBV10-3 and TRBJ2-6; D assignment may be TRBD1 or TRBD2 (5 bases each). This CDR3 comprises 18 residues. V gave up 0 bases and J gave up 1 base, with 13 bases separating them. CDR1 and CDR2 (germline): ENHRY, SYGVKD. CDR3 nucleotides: TGTGCCATCAGTGAGTCAAGGCAGGGACCTTCTGGGGCCAACGTCCTGACTTTC. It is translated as CAISESRQGPSGANVLTF.

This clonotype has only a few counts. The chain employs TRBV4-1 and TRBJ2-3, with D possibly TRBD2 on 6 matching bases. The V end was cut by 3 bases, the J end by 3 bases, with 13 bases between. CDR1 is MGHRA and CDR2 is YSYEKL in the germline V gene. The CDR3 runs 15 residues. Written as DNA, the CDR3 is TGCGCCAGCAGCCAGGAACCAGGGAGGACAGATACGCAGTATTTT. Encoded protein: CASSQEPGRTDTQYF.

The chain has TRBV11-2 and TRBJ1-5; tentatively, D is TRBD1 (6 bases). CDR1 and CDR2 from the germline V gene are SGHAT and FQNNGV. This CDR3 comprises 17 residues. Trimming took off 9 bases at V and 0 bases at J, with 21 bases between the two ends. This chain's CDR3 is CARSTQGRKYSNQPQHF. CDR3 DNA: TGTGCCAGATCGACACAGGGACGAAAGTATAGCAATCAGCCCCAGCATTTT.

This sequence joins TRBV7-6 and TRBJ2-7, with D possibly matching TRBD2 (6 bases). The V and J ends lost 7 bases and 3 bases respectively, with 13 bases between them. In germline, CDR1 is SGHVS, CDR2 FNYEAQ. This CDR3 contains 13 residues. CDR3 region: CASTPGGLYEQYF. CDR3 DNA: TGTGCCAGCACCCCCGGGGGTCTCTACGAGCAGTACTTC.

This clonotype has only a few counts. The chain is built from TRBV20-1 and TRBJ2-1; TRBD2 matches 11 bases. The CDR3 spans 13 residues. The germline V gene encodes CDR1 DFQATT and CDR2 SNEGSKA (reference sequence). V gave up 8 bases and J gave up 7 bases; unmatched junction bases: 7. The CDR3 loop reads CSTKTSGVNEQFF. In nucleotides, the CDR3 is TGCAGTACAAAGACTAGCGGGGTAAATGAGCAGTTCTTC.

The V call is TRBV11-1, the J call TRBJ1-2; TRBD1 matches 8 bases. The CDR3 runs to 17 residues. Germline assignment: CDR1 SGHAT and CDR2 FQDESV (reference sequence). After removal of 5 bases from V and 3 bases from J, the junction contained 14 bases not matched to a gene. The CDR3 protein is CASSLGRSPDRDYGYTF. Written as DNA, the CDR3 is TGTGCCAGCAGCCTCGGCAGAAGCCCGGACAGGGACTATGGCTACACCTTC.

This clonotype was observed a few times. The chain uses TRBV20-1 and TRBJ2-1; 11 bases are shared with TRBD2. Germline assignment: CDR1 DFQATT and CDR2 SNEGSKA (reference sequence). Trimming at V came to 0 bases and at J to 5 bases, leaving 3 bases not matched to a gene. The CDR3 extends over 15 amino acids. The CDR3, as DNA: TGCAGTGCTAGAGATAGCGGGGGGGCGGACAATGAGCAGTTCTTC. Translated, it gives CSARDSGGADNEQFF.

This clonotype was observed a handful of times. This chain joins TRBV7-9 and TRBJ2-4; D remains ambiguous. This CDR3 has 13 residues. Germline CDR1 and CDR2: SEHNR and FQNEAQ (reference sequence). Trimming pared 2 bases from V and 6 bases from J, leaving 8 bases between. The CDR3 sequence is CASSLRPVNIQYF. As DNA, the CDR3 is TGTGCCAGCAGCTTACGCCCGGTAAACATTCAGTACTTC.

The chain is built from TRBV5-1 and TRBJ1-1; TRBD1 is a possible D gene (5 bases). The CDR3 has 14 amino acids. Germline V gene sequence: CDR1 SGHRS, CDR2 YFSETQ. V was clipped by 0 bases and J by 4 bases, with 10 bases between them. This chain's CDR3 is CASSLAGGVTEAFF. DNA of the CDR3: TGCGCCAGCAGCTTGGCCGGGGGAGTCACTGAAGCTTTCTTT.

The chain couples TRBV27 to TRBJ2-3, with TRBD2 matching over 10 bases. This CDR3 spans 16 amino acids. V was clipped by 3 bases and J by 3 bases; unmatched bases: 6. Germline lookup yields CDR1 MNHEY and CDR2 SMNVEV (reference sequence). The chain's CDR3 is CASSFSSGGLTDTQYF. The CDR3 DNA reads TGTGCCAGCAGTTTCTCTAGCGGGGGACTAACAGATACGCAGTATTTT.

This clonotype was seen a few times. This CDR3 reads CASSTTGVYGYTF. The CDR3, as DNA: TGTGCCAGCAGCACCACAGGGGTCTATGGCTACACCTTC. The chain has TRBV7-3 and TRBJ1-2, with 7 nucleotides matching TRBD1. The CDR3 spans 13 residues. With 5 bases clipped from V and 4 bases from J, the junction kept 4 bases outside the gene matches. Per the germline V gene, CDR1 is SGHTA and CDR2 is FQGTGA. The whole variable domain, filled in from reference TRBV7-3 and TRBJ1-2, reads GAGVSQTPSNKVTEKGKYVELRCDPISGHTALYWYRQSLGQGPEFLIYFQGTGAADDSGLPNDRFFAVRPEGSVSTLKIQRTERGDSAVYLCASSTTGVYGYTFGSGTRLTVV.

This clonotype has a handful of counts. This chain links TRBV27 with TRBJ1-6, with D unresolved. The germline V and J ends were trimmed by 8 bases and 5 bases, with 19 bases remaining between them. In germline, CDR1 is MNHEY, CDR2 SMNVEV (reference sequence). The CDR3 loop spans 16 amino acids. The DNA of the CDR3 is TGTGCCAGCGGACCGTTAGGGAACGGCCATAATTCACCCCTCCACTTT. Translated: CASGPLGNGHNSPLHF.

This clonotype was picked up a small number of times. The CDR3 protein is CASSPFRGGQETQYF. The CDR3 nucleotides are TGTGCCAGCAGCCCCTTTAGGGGAGGGCAAGAGACCCAGTACTTC. V gene TRBV28 combines with J gene TRBJ2-5; 7 bases are shared with TRBD2. This CDR3 region has 15 residues. V lost 6 bases to trimming and J lost 2 bases; unmatched junction nucleotides: 9. Germline V CDR1 and CDR2: MDHEN, SYDVKM.

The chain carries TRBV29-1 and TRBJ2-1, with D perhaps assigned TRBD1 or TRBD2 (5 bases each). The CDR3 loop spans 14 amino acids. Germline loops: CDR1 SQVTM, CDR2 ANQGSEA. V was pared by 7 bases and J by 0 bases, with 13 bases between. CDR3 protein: CSAGGRGSYNEQFF. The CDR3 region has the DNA TGCAGCGCTGGGGGTCGGGGCTCCTACAATGAGCAGTTCTTC.

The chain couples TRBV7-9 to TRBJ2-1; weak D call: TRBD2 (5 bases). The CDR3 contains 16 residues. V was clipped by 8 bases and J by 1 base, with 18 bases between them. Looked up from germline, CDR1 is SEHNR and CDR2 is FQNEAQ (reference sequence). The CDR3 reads CASSTRGERSYNEQFF. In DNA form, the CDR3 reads TGTGCCAGCTCCACCCGGGGAGAACGGTCCTACAATGAGCAGTTCTTC.

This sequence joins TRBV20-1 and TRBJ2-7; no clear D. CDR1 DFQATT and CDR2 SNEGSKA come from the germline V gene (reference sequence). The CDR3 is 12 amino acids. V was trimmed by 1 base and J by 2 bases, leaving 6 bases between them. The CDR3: CSARVDTYEQYF. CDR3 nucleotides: TGCAGTGCTAGAGTCGATACCTACGAGCAGTACTTC.

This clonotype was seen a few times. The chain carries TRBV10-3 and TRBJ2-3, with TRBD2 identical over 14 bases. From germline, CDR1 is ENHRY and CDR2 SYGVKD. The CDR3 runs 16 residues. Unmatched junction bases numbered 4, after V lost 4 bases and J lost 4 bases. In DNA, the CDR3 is TGTGCCATCAGTGGAGGACTAGCGGGGGGACCAGATACGCAGTATTTT. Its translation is CAISGGLAGGPDTQYF.